This TCR beta chain originates from a study of blood T cell repertoires in COVID-19. Study context: The samples span acute and convalescent COVID-19 from the United States, Italy and Spain. Nucleic acid was either cDNA or gDNA, and it came from T cells, B-cell-depleted T cells, or PBMCs.

This CDR3 has 16 residues. Original processing methods: Scientists estimated how many nucleated cells there were by amplifying reference gene primers. Profiled with immunoSEQ multiplex PCR; TCRdb holds only in-frame clones, not every one. V, J and clone size are taken as reported in that table, and D and trimming were inferred from the DNA itself. The sample includes 150,000 to 200,000 clones, about 86% of them seen just once. This TCR came from a young man with active or convalescent COVID-19. J is TRBJ1-1 and V is TRBV21-1; the DNA was not used to check the table's D call, TRBD1. TRBV21-1 is listed as a pseudogene. The sequencing sample was made of peripheral blood. The CDR3 DNA follows: TGTGCCAGCAGCAAACCTCGGACACTTATGAACACTGAAGCTTTCTTT. The encoded protein is CASSKPRTLMNTEAFF.